The 21 T cell receptor beta chains below all came from one sample that was sequenced in a study of cytomegalovirus exposure and HLA in healthy donors. PCR employed 60 Vbeta and 13 Jbeta primers. Sequenced by immunoSEQ multiplex PCR; TCRdb stores in-frame clones only, minus some. Of approximately 170,000 clones in the sample, 85% were seen once. Sequencing was done on a sample of PBMCs. The receptors were sampled from a boy aged 2 to 9 in good health and CMV-seronegative.

This chain joins TRBV19 and TRBJ2-2, with D perhaps TRBD1 (6 bases). Trimming shortened V by 8 bases and J by 0 bases, and 13 bases separated the two germline ends. This CDR3 spans 15 amino acids. Germline lookup yields CDR1 LNHDA and CDR2 SQIVND (reference sequence). The CDR3 region is CASAMGAPNTGELFF. The CDR3 DNA reads TGTGCCAGTGCCATGGGGGCCCCGAACACCGGGGAGCTGTTTTTT. The whole variable domain, remainder taken from reference TRBV19 and TRBJ2-2, is DGGITQSPKYLFRKEGQNVTLSCEQNLNHDAMYWYRQDPGQGLRLIYYSQIVNDFQKGDIAEGYSVSREKKESFPLTVTSAQKNPTAFYLCASAMGAPNTGELFFGEGSRLTVL.

The rearrangement links TRBV13 to TRBJ2-3, with D unclear. V lost 3 bases and J lost 5, with 3 bases in between. CDR3 size: 11 residues. Germline V CDR1 and CDR2: PRHDT, FYEKMQ (reference sequence). The CDR3 loop is CASSFRDTQYF. The CDR3 DNA reads TGTGCCAGCAGCTTCCGAGATACGCAGTATTTT.

The genes are TRBV5-1 and TRBJ1-6; the D is unclear. V was clipped by 7 bases and J by 6 bases, with 17 bases between them. This CDR3 has 15 residues. The V gene's germline CDR1 is SGHRS and CDR2 YFSETQ. CDR3 in DNA: TGCGCCAGCGCCGTCGAAGACACTGGTAATTCACCCCTCCACTTT. It specifies CASAVEDTGNSPLHF.

The chain employs TRBV30 and TRBJ2-7; 8 bases map to TRBD1. V shed 2 bases, J shed 3 bases, and the junction held 3 bases outside the gene matches. The CDR3 is 13 amino acids. Germline V gene sequence: CDR1 GTSNPN, CDR2 SVGIG (reference sequence). CDR3 coding DNA: TGTGCCTGGAGTCAGGGGGCGCTCTACGAGCAGTACTTC. This encodes CAWSQGALYEQYF.

The V gene is TRBV6-1, the J gene TRBJ2-7, with 8 bases lining up with TRBD2. CDR1 and CDR2 from the germline V gene are MNHNS and SASEGT. The CDR3 covers 14 residues. V lost 6 bases, J lost 1 base, and 5 bases stayed unmatched. The CDR3 reads CASSDTSGSYEQYF. The CDR3 DNA follows: TGTGCCAGCAGCGACACTAGCGGTTCCTACGAGCAGTACTTC.

The CDR3 DNA reads TGTGCCAGCAGCTCCGGGGGACAGGGATACGAGCAGTACTTC. This gives the protein CASSSGGQGYEQYF. V gene TRBV28 combines with J gene TRBJ2-7, with TRBD1 identical over 9 bases. Looked up from germline, CDR1 is MDHEN and CDR2 is SYDVKM. V shed 6 bases, J shed 4 bases, and the junction held 7 bases outside the gene matches. CDR3 length: 14 residues.

In this sample, this clone turned up a few times. V usage is TRBV28 and J usage is TRBJ1-1; D not resolved. Germline CDR1 is MDHEN and CDR2 is SYDVKM. The CDR3 loop spans 13 amino acids. The germline V and J ends were trimmed by 3 bases and 0 bases, with 5 bases remaining between them. The chain's CDR3 is CASSFSVNTEAFF. The CDR3 nucleotides are TGTGCCAGCAGTTTTTCGGTGAACACTGAAGCTTTCTTT. The full variable domain, its missing parts supplied by reference TRBV28 and TRBJ1-1, is DVKVTQSSRYLVKRTGEKVFLECVQDMDHENMFWYRQDPGLGLRLIYFSYDVKMKEKGDIPEGYSVSREKKERFSLILESASTNQTSMYLCASSFSVNTEAFFGQGTRLTVV.

The V and J genes are TRBV2 and TRBJ1-5; 9 bases fit TRBD1. The CDR3 runs to 16 residues. The trim removed 8 bases at V and 0 bases at J, leaving 8 bases unmatched. Germline values: CDR1 SNHLY, CDR2 FYNNEI. CDR3 protein: CASGSGQGYSNQPQHF. The CDR3 DNA follows: TGTGCCAGCGGATCGGGACAGGGCTATAGCAATCAGCCCCAGCATTTT.

The gene calls are TRBV7-3 and TRBJ2-7; the match to TRBD1 covers 7 bases. After removal of 0 bases from V and 2 bases from J, the junction contained 7 bases not matched to a gene. Germline V gene sequence: CDR1 SGHTA, CDR2 FQGTGA. This CDR3 has 16 residues. CDR3 in amino acids: CASSLTGGRAPYEQYF. The CDR3 bases are TGTGCCAGCAGCTTAACAGGGGGCAGGGCCCCCTACGAGCAGTACTTC.

CDR3 amino acids: CASSEAGGNYGYTF. CDR3 nucleotide sequence: TGTGCCAGCAGTGAAGCCGGCGGTAACTATGGCTACACCTTC. The chain uses TRBV6-1 and TRBJ1-2; D gene unclear. The germline V gene encodes CDR1 MNHNS and CDR2 SASEGT. The V and J ends lost 0 bases and 1 base respectively, with 6 bases between them. CDR3 length: 14 residues.

This clone was seen more than once but under ten times. The chain recombines TRBV7-3 with TRBJ2-7, with 7 bases that match TRBD2. Germline V gene data show CDR1 as SGHTA and CDR2 as FQGTGA. Trimming took 1 base from V and 1 from J; bases not matched to a gene: 13. CDR3 length: 18 residues. CDR3 protein: CASSLNPPGLGGSYEQYF. In nucleotides, the CDR3 is TGTGCCAGCAGCTTAAATCCCCCGGGTTTGGGGGGGTCCTACGAGCAGTACTTC.

The genes are TRBV6-1 and TRBJ1-6, with 9 bases aligning to TRBD1. This CDR3 is built from 15 residues. V lost 6 bases, J lost 3 bases, and 3 bases stayed unmatched. Germline V gene lookup returns CDR1 MNHNS and CDR2 SASEGT. CDR3 DNA sequence: TGTGCCAGCAGGAGGGGACAGGGCTATAATTCACCCCTCCACTTT. It encodes CASRRGQGYNSPLHF.

The CDR3: CASSPELAPKREQYF. The CDR3 DNA follows: TGTGCCAGCTCACCAGAACTAGCGCCGAAAAGGGAGCAGTACTTC. This chain uses TRBV18 with TRBJ2-7; 7 nucleotides align to TRBD2. The V segment lost 2 bases and the J segment 7 bases; nucleotides outside the gene matches: 11. The germline V gene has CDR1 KGHSH and CDR2 LQKENI. The CDR3 extends over 15 amino acids.

This chain uses TRBV9 with TRBJ1-2; 9 bases line up with TRBD1. The V segment lost 4 bases and the J segment 3 bases; nucleotides outside the gene matches: 7. CDR1 SGDLS and CDR2 YYNGEE come from the germline V gene. The CDR3 is 15 amino acids. Here the CDR3 reads CASSKRQGGDYGYTF. In nucleotides, the CDR3 is TGTGCCAGCAGCAAACGACAGGGGGGAGACTATGGCTACACCTTC. The whole variable domain, remainder taken from reference TRBV9 and TRBJ1-2, is DSGVTQTPKHLITATGQRVTLRCSPRSGDLSVYWYQQSLDQGLQFLIQYYNGEERAKGNILERFSAQQFPDLHSELNLSSLELGDSALYFCASSKRQGGDYGYTFGSGTRLTVV.

V and J are TRBV13 and TRBJ2-5, with D tentatively TRBD2 (6 bases). This CDR3 contains 15 residues. Looked up from germline, CDR1 is PRHDT and CDR2 is FYEKMQ (reference sequence). V was clipped by 4 bases and J by 5 bases, with 17 bases between them. The CDR3 spells CASSSRARGAETQYF. CDR3 sequence (DNA): TGTGCCAGCAGCTCCCGGGCGCGGGGCGCCGAGACCCAGTACTTC.

The chain links TRBV9 to TRBJ2-1; maybe TRBD2 (6 bases). Germline values: CDR1 SGDLS, CDR2 YYNGEE. V lost 3 bases to trimming and J lost 0 bases, with 13 bases between them. The length of the CDR3 is 16 residues. CDR3 region: CASSAVSGTSYNEQFF. CDR3 nucleotide sequence: TGTGCCAGCAGCGCCGTTAGCGGAACCTCCTACAATGAGCAGTTCTTC.

This clone was detected a few times. The V call is TRBV5-6, the J call TRBJ1-1; no clear D. The CDR3 has 11 amino acids. Germline-derived CDR1 and CDR2 are SGHDT and YYEEEE. The ends were cut back, 5 bases at V and 2 bases at J, with 4 bases in the middle. Here the CDR3 reads CASSLNTEAFF. Here the CDR3 DNA reads TGTGCCAGCAGTTTAAACACTGAAGCTTTCTTT.

This clone was observed a single time. V gene TRBV30 combines with J gene TRBJ1-3; D uncertain. V lost 0 bases and J lost 7, with 13 bases in between. This CDR3 region has 14 residues. Germline V CDR1 and CDR2: GTSNPN, SVGIG (reference sequence). CDR3: CAWSVGLARNTIYF. The CDR3 nucleotides are TGTGCCTGGAGTGTTGGGCTGGCCCGCAACACCATATATTTT. Drawing the rest from reference TRBV30 and TRBJ1-3, the complete variable domain is SQTIHQWPATLVQPVGSPLSLECTVEGTSNPNLYWYRQAAGRGLQLLFYSVGIGQISSEVPQNLSASRPQDRQFILSSKKLLLSDSGFYLCAWSVGLARNTIYFGEGSWLTVV.

Only one count was recorded for this clone. The DNA for the CDR3 is TGTGCCAGCAGCCCCCGTCGGGTCTCTGGAAACACCATATATTTT. Translation gives CASSPRRVSGNTIYF. V gene TRBV7-9 combines with J gene TRBJ1-3; unclear D gene. In germline, CDR1 is SEHNR, CDR2 FQNEAQ (reference sequence). The CDR3 extends over 15 amino acids. Trimming shortened V by 5 bases and J by 0 bases, and 11 bases separated the two germline ends.

The V call is TRBV11-2, the J call TRBJ2-1, with a tentative D call TRBD2 (6 bases). Trimming removed 2 bases at V and 4 bases at J, with 12 bases between. The CDR3 spans 15 residues. Germline assignment: CDR1 SGHAT and CDR2 FQNNGV. The DNA of the CDR3 is TGTGCCAGCAGCTTATCCGGGGGTAGGTACAATGAGCAGTTCTTC. Translation: CASSLSGGRYNEQFF.

As for this clone: Germline is not matched at one junction end, which may reflect a read error. This rearrangement joins TRBV9 to TRBJ2-7; 10 bases line up with TRBD2. The CDR3 consists of 14 residues. Germline assignment: CDR1 SGDLS and CDR2 YYNGEE. As DNA, the CDR3 is TGTGCCAGCAGCGCCGGGACTAGCGACTACGGGCAGTACTTC. This encodes CASSAGTSDYGQYF.